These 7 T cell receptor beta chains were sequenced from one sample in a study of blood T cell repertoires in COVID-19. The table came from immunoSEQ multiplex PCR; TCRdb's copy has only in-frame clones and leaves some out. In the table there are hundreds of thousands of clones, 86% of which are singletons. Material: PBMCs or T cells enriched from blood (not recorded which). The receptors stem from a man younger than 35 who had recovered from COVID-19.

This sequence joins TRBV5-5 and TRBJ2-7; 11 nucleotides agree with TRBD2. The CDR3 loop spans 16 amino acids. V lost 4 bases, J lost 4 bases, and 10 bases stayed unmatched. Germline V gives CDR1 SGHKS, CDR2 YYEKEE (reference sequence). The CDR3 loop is CASSGDLAGGLYEQYF. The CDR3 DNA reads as TGTGCCAGCAGCGGGGACCTAGCGGGAGGACTATACGAGCAGTACTTC.

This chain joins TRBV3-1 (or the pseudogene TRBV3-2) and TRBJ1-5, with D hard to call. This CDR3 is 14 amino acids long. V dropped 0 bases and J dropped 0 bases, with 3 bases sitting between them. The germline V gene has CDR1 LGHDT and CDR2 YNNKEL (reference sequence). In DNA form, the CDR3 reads TGTGCCAGCAGCCAAGACTATAGCAATCAGCCCCAGCATTTT. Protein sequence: CASSQDYSNQPQHF.

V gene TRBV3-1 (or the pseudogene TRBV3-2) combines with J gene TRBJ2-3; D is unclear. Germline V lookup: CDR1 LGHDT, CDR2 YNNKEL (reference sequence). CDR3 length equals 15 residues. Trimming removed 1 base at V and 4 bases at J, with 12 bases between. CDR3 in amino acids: CASSQGPTSADTQYF. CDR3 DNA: TGTGCCAGCAGCCAAGGGCCGACTTCAGCAGATACGCAGTATTTT.

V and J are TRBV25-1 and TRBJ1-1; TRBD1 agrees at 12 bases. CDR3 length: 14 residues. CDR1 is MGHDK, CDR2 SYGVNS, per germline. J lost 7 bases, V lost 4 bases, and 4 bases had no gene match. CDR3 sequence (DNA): TGTGCCAGCAGTGGGGACAGGGGGCGGGATGAAGCTTTCTTT. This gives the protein CASSGDRGRDEAFF.

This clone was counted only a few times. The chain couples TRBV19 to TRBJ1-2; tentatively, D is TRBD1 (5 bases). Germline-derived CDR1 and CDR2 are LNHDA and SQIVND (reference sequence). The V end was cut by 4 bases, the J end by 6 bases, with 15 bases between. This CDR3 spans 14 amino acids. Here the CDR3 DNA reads TGTGCCAGTAGTAAGAGACAGACAATAAATGGCTACACCTTC. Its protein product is CASSKRQTINGYTF.

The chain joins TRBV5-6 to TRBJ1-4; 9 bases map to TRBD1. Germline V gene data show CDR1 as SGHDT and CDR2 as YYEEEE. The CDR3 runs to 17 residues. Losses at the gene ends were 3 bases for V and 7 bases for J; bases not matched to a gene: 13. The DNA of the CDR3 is TGTGCCAGCAGCTCGACCGGGACAGGGAACATCGCTGAAAAACTGTTTTTT. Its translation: CASSSTGTGNIAEKLFF. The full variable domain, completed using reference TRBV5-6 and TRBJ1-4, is DAGVTQSPTHLIKTRGQQVTLRCSPKSGHDTVSWYQQALGQGPQFIFQYYEEEERQRGNFPDRFSGHQFPNYSSELNVNALLLGDSALYLCASSSTGTGNIAEKLFFGSGTQLSVL.

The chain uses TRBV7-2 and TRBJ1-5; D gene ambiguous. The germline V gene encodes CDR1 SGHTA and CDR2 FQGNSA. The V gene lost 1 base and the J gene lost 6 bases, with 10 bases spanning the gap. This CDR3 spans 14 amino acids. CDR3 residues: CASSLGGQSQPQHF. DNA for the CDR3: TGTGCCAGCAGCTTAGGAGGTCAGAGTCAGCCCCAGCATTTT.